This T cell receptor beta chain stems from a study of tumor-infiltrating lymphocytes in primary liver carcinoma. The study, taken as a whole, reports: The top-250-clone fraction was significantly higher in tumors than in blood (p = 0.039). Since the samples were bulk and unsorted, the CD4+ and CD8+ repertoires were not compared.

From 500 ng of total RNA, TCR beta-specific cDNA was reverse-transcribed using a constant-region primer. Investigators got TCR beta libraries out of three nested multiplex PCR rounds, done with slightly modified ARM-PCR. TRBV1-TRBV30 forward primers and a C-beta reverse primer were used in the first two PCR rounds, which each ran for around 10 cycles. A single record per CDR3 protein comes from TCRdb applying MiXCR to the multiplex PCR reads. The sample holds 300,000 to 400,000 distinct CDR3 sequences, about 61% seen once. Germline DNA was also extracted, while the blood RNA originated from unsorted whole blood. Those patients suffered from chronic HBV infection and were treatment-naive. About this clonotype: What it binds is not known.

V lost 5 bases and J lost 8; bases outside the gene matches: 6. The germline V gene encodes CDR1 GTSNPN and CDR2 SVGIG (reference sequence). The CDR3 spans 14 residues. This clonotype was obtained from a man aged 35 to 55 with primary liver carcinoma and hepatitis B virus infection. Sequences were obtained from peripheral blood. The rearrangement uses TRBV30 and TRBJ2-1; 13 bases map to TRBD2. The CDR3 coding sequence is TGTGCCTGGTTACTAGCGGGAGGGCCGTATGAGCAGTTCTTC. Protein sequence: CAWLLAGGPYEQFF.